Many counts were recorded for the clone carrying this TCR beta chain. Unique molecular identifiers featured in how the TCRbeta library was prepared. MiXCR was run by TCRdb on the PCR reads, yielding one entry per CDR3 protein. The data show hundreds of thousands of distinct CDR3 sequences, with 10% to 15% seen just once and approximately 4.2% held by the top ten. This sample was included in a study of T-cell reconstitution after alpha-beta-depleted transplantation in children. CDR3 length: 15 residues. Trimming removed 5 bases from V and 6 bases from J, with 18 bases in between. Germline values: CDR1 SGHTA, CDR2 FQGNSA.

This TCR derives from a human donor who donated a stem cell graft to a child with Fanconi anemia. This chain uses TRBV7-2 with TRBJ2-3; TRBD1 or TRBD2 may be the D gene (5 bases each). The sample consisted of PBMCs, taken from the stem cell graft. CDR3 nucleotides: TGTGCCAGCAGCCGGCAAGCCCAATGGGGGGATACGCAGTATTTT. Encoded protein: CASSRQAQWGDTQYF.